Listed below are T cell receptor beta chains from one sample, sequenced in a study of T cells in Graves' hyperthyroidism and ophthalmopathy. MiXCR, run by TCRdb on the multiplex PCR reads, gives a single entry per CDR3 protein. The profile shows hundreds of thousands of distinct CDR3 sequences, 46% of them singletons. Sequencing was done on a sample of peripheral blood or thyroid tissue (not recorded which). Source of these receptors: a woman younger than 30 with Graves' hyperthyroidism. Both conserved end residues are part of each CDR3. D genes are given only for firm matches. Rows give clone size only sometimes, using once, few, many, or a class for an expanded clone.

j_call,d_call,v_call,cdr3_length,clone_size,cdr3_aa,cdr3_nt
TRBJ2-7,-,TRBV7-9,14,-,CASSPGVWIYEQYF,TGTGCCAGCAGCCCTGGGGTGTGGATCTACGAGCAGTACTTC
TRBJ2-7,-,TRBV10-3,11,-,CAISESGRSYF,TGTGCCATCAGTGAGTCGGGCAGGTCGTACTTC
TRBJ2-7,-,TRBV5-6,14,few,CASSPLSANYEQYF,TGTGCCAGCAGCCCTTTGTCTGCGAACTACGAGCAGTACTTC
TRBJ1-2,-,TRBV15,14,many,CATSRGRPNYGYTF,TGTGCCACCAGCAGGGGACGGCCGAACTATGGCTACACCTTC
TRBJ2-5,-,TRBV20-1,14,-,CSAIPTGRGETQYF,TGCAGTGCCATCCCCACAGGGAGAGGAGAGACCCAGTACTTC
TRBJ2-5,TRBD1,TRBV7-7,14,-,CASSSGQGMQTQYF,TGTGCTAGCAGCTCAGGACAGGGGATGCAGACCCAGTACTTC
TRBJ1-5,TRBD1,TRBV7-2,15,few,CASSLTGRENQPQHF,TGTGCCAGCAGCTTGACAGGGCGGGAGAATCAGCCCCAGCATTTT
TRBJ1-4,-,TRBV19,15,many,CASRPPGRRNEKLFF,TGTGCCAGTAGACCGCCGGGACGACGTAATGAAAAACTGTTTTTT
TRBJ1-2,-,TRBV25-1,15,-,CASSPSTASNYGYTF,TGTGCCAGCTCACCATCGACAGCGTCGAACTATGGCTACACCTTC
TRBJ1-1,-,TRBV6-6,13,many,CASSYSGGVGAFF,TGTGCCAGCAGTTACTCGGGAGGGGTCGGAGCTTTCTTT
TRBJ2-5,-,TRBV20-1,13,-,CSADPGHVETQYF,TGCAGTGCTGACCCGGGACATGTAGAGACCCAATACTTC
TRBJ1-1,TRBD1,TRBV12-3/TRBV12-4,13,-,CANGQGMNTEAFF,TGTGCCAACGGACAGGGGATGAACACTGAAGCTTTCTTT
TRBJ1-2,TRBD1,TRBV12-3/TRBV12-4,14,-,CASSYEGAEYGYTF,TGTGCCAGCAGCTACGAGGGGGCCGAGTATGGCTACACCTTC
TRBJ1-6,TRBD1,TRBV6-4,14,many,CASSDGQGDSPLHF,TGTGCCAGCAGTGATGGACAGGGTGATTCACCCCTCCACTTT
TRBJ1-3,-,TRBV15,16,-,CATSRQRDTGRDTIYF,TGTGCCACCAGCAGGCAACGGGACACAGGACGGGACACCATATATTTT
TRBJ1-1,TRBD1,TRBV7-8,14,-,CASSVAGQATEAFF,TGTGCCAGCAGCGTAGCTGGACAGGCGACTGAAGCTTTCTTT
TRBJ2-5,-,TRBV24-1,15,-,CATSDFAAGVETRYF,TGTGCCACCAGTGATTTTGCGGCTGGGGTCGAGACCCGGTACTTC
TRBJ2-7,TRBD2,TRBV7-3,16,few,CASSETGTSGRVEQYF,TGTGCCAGCAGCGAAACTGGGACTAGCGGGAGGGTCGAGCAGTACTTC
TRBJ2-7,TRBD1,TRBV7-9,14,many,CASSLGQGTYEQYF,TGTGCCAGCAGCTTGGGACAGGGAACCTACGAGCAGTACTTC
TRBJ1-2,-,TRBV20-1,12,many,CSARVGQGDYTF,TGCAGTGCTAGAGTAGGGCAGGGCGACTACACCTTC
TRBJ2-3,TRBD2,TRBV7-3,16,-,CASTQREGRNTDTQYF,TGTGCCAGCACCCAGCGGGAGGGCCGTAACACAGATACGCAGTATTTT
TRBJ1-2,TRBD1,TRBV7-9,14,many,CASNRGDRGYGYTF,TGTGCCAGCAATCGGGGGGACAGGGGCTATGGCTACACCTTC
TRBJ2-7,-,TRBV7-3,13,few,CASSPQGLGEQYF,TGTGCCAGCAGCCCCCAGGGGCTTGGCGAGCAGTACTTC
TRBJ1-4,TRBD1,TRBV25-1,15,many,CASSDWDRGQEKLFF,TGTGCCAGCAGTGATTGGGACAGGGGGCAAGAAAAACTGTTTTTT
TRBJ1-1,-,TRBV24-1,11,-,CATSDLSEAFF,TGTGCCACCAGTGATTTAAGTGAAGCTTTCTTT
TRBJ2-3,-,TRBV9,18,once,CASSPAGSGVWGTDTQYF,TGTGCCAGCTCCCCCGCCGGGAGCGGCGTCTGGGGCACAGATACGCAGTATTTT
TRBJ1-3,-,TRBV29-1,14,many,CSVGGENSGNTIYF,TGCAGCGTTGGAGGGGAGAACTCTGGAAACACCATATATTTT
TRBJ2-6,-,TRBV5-1,17,-,CASSPTVLGSGANVLTF,TGCGCCAGCAGCCCGACAGTGTTGGGCTCTGGGGCCAACGTCCTGACTTTC
TRBJ1-5,-,TRBV19,14,-,CASTKTRMVQPQHF,TGTGCCAGTACCAAGACACGTATGGTGCAGCCCCAGCATTTT
TRBJ2-5,-,TRBV10-3,14,-,CASTEPGGEETQYF,TGTGCCAGCACCGAGCCGGGGGGCGAAGAGACCCAGTACTTC
TRBJ2-3,-,TRBV13,12,-,CASSTGVRAQYF,TGTGCCAGCAGCACGGGCGTGAGGGCGCAGTATTTT
TRBJ1-2,-,TRBV9,15,-,CASSVGWGGRGGYTF,TGTGCCAGCAGCGTAGGATGGGGGGGTAGAGGCGGCTACACCTTC
TRBJ1-2,TRBD1,TRBV7-2,15,few,CASSATGGADYGYTF,TGTGCCAGCAGTGCAACAGGGGGCGCTGATTATGGCTACACCTTC
TRBJ2-5,TRBD2,TRBV7-9,16,many,CASSVNPREGQETQYF,TGTGCCAGCAGCGTGAACCCTAGGGAGGGCCAAGAGACCCAGTACTTC
TRBJ1-1,TRBD1,TRBV29-1,13,-,CSASGTGNTEAFF,TGCAGCGCCTCAGGGACAGGGAACACTGAAGCTTTCTTT
TRBJ1-2,-,TRBV5-1,15,-,CASSFGPNDDYGYTF,TGCGCCAGCAGCTTTGGACCGAATGATGACTATGGCTACACCTTC
TRBJ1-2,-,TRBV7-9,16,-,CASSLAGVRPSYGYTF,TGTGCCAGCAGCTTGGCCGGGGTCAGGCCTTCTTATGGCTACACCTTC
TRBJ2-5,-,TRBV7-6,14,-,CASSGGTFQETQYF,TGTGCCAGCAGTGGCGGTACATTCCAAGAGACCCAGTACTTC
TRBJ1-5,-,TRBV19,17,-,CASSRDGGVWSNQPQHF,TGTGCCAGTAGCCGTGACGGGGGGGTTTGGAGCAATCAGCCCCAGCATTTT
TRBJ1-2,TRBD1,TRBV7-3,16,-,CASSFWRPTGDYGYTF,TGTGCCAGCAGTTTTTGGCGCCCGACAGGGGACTATGGCTACACCTTC
TRBJ1-1,TRBD1,TRBV20-1,12,few,CRHDREHTEAFF,TGCAGACACGACAGGGAACACACTGAAGCTTTCTTT
TRBJ1-2,-,TRBV2,15,few,CASSEGGTLNYGYTF,TGTGCCAGCAGTGAGGGGGGGACGCTTAACTATGGCTACACCTTC
TRBJ1-1,TRBD1,TRBV10-3,15,many,CAISPPGTAGTEAFF,TGTGCCATCAGTCCCCCCGGGACAGCGGGCACTGAAGCTTTCTTT
TRBJ1-4,TRBD1,TRBV7-9,15,-,CASSLAGPGGEKLFF,TGTGCCAGCAGCTTAGCCGGACCAGGGGGTGAAAAACTGTTTTTT
TRBJ2-7,TRBD1,TRBV7-2,12,few,CASSYDRGRQYF,TGTGCCAGCAGCTATGACAGGGGGCGGCAGTACTTC
TRBJ1-1,TRBD1,TRBV29-1,11,-,CSSDRRTEAFF,TGCAGCTCGGACAGGAGGACTGAAGCTTTCTTT
TRBJ1-2,TRBD1,TRBV12-3/TRBV12-4,14,-,CASRGTGWNYGYTF,TGTGCCAGCAGGGGGACAGGGTGGAACTATGGCTACACCTTC
TRBJ2-7,-,TRBV20-1,14,-,CSARAPAHKGEQYF,TGCAGTGCTAGAGCCCCGGCCCACAAAGGCGAGCAGTACTTC
TRBJ2-2,TRBD2,TRBV7-2,17,-,CASSQGIAGGHTGELFF,TGTGCCAGCAGCCAAGGTATAGCGGGAGGACACACCGGGGAGCTGTTTTTT
TRBJ1-2,TRBD1,TRBV5-1,14,many,CASSLALTGDGYTF,TGCGCCAGCAGCTTGGCCCTGACAGGGGATGGCTACACCTTC
TRBJ1-3,-,TRBV10-3,15,many,CAISQGPTSGNTIYF,TGTGCCATCAGCCAGGGCCCCACCTCTGGAAACACCATATATTTT
TRBJ1-1,-,TRBV25-1,12,-,CASVEGQRRAFF,TGTGCCAGCGTTGAAGGACAGCGCCGAGCTTTCTTT
TRBJ2-5,-,TRBV5-5,13,-,CASSLATTGTQYF,TGTGCCAGCAGCTTAGCAACCACGGGGACCCAGTACTTC
TRBJ2-7,-,TRBV29-1,13,few,CAWAEGLPYEQYF,TGTGCCTGGGCCGAAGGACTACCCTACGAGCAGTACTTC